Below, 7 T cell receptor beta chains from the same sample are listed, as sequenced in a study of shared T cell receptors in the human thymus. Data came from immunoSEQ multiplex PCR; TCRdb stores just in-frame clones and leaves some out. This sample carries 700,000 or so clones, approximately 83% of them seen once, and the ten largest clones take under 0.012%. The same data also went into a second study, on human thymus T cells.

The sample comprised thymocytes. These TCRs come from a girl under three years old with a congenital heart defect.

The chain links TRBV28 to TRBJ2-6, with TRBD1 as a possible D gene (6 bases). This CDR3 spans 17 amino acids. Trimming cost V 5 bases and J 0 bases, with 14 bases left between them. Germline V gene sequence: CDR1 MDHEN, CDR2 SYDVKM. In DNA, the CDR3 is TGTGCCAGCAGTGAGGGGGACCAACCCTCTGGGGCCAACGTCCTGACTTTC. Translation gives CASSEGDQPSGANVLTF.

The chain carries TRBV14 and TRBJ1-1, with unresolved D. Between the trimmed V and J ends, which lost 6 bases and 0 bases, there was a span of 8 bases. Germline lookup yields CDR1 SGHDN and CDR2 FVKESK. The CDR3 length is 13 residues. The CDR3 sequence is CASSLTLNTEAFF. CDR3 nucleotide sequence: TGTGCCAGCAGTCTGACACTGAACACTGAAGCTTTCTTT. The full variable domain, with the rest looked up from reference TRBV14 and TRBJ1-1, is EAGVTQFPSHSVIEKGQTVTLRCDPISGHDNLYWYRRVMGKEIKFLLHFVKESKQDESGMPNNRFLAERTGGTYSTLKVQPAELEDSGVYFCASSLTLNTEAFFGQGTRLTVV.

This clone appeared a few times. DNA for the CDR3: TGTGCCACCAGCAGAGATATTCCAACCCTCGGGTCGGAGACGAGGGAGCAGTACTTC. Encoded protein: CATSRDIPTLGSETREQYF. This chain connects TRBV15 to TRBJ2-7; D is uncertain. The germline CDR1 and CDR2 sequences are LNHNV and YYDKDF (reference sequence). Deletions cut 0 bases from V and 7 bases from J, with 28 bases between. There are 19 residues in the CDR3.

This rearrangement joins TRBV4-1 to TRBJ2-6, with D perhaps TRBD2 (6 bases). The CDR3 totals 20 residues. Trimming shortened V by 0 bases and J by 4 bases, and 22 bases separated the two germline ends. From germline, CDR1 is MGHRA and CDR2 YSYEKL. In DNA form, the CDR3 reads TGCGCCAGCAGCCAAGAAACCTGGAGGGACGGAAACCCCGGGGCCAACGTCCTGACTTTC. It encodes CASSQETWRDGNPGANVLTF.

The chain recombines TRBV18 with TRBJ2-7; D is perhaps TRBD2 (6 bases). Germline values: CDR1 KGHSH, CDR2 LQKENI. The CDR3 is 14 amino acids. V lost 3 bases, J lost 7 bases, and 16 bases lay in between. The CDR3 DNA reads TGTGCCAGCTCACCTTTTCAGGAGGGTGAGGAGCAGTACTTC. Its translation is CASSPFQEGEEQYF.

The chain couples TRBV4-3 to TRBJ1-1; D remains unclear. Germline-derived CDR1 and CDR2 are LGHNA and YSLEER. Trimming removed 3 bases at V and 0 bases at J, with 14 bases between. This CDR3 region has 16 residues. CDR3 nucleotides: TGCGCCAGCAGCCACGACCGAGGACTAATGAACACTGAAGCTTTCTTT. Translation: CASSHDRGLMNTEAFF.

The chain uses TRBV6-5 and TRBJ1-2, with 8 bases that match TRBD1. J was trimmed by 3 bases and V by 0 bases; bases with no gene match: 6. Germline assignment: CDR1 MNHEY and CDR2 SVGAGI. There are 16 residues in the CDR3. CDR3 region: CASSYSPRQGYYGYTF. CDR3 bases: TGTGCCAGCAGTTACTCCCCGAGACAGGGGTACTATGGCTACACCTTC.